The T cell receptor (beta chain) under discussion was sequenced for a study of cytomegalovirus exposure and HLA in healthy donors (dated by TCRdb to between 2016 and 2019). Some background on the complete study: According to an earlier analysis of several hundred of the donors, 150 million to 200 million T cells yielded 120 million or so unique TCR beta sequences and less than 300 Gb of sequence data. Roughly 300 gigabases of sequencing data and 78 million or so unique TCR sequences were included in an early release covering 550 to 650 HLA-typed donors. Of the 300 to 500 genotyped donors, less than 90% were placed in the genetic ancestry cluster associated with self-reported Caucasian donors. The study aimed to test whether signatures of past pathogen exposure could be identified by cataloging public T cell receptors. The study profiled the T cell repertoires of some 610 subjects by immunosequencing and related them to cytomegalovirus serostatus. In addition to the first cohort of roughly 670 subjects, a separate validation cohort of 120 different subjects was used. To predict cytomegalovirus infection status, the study brought together high-throughput TCR immunosequencing, statistical association of individual TCRs with disease status, and machine learning. A later analysis re-analyzed previously published TCR beta repertoires from approximately 670 donors and added high-resolution HLA genotyping to study TCR occurrence patterns. Rather than drawing on any new phenotypic data, the later analysis identified candidate immune exposures from TCR beta sequences and the way those sequences occurred across donors. To decide whether each TCR beta V gene segment behaved as functional or pseudogenic, an earlier analysis of approximately 590 of the donors relied on high-throughput TCR beta sequencing. Donor age, sex, ethnicity and CMV serostatus were compiled alongside the repertoire data. Genome-wide SNP genotypes for about 65% of the 666 donors were used in a later genetic analysis, which treated that subset as a discovery cohort. All discovery cohort repertoires had been generated on a single sequencing platform. HLA typing included class I and class II loci at four-digit resolution. Typing coverage differed by locus: A, B, C, DRB1 and DQB1 were typed in about 629-640 donors, DQA1 in 500 to 550, DPA1 in some 610, and DPB1 in 400 to 490. Because of strong linkage in the cohort, roughly five DR-DQ haplotypes were treated as single units for association and clustering. Among roughly 370 genotyped donors of the cohort, an average of approximately 240,000 unique TCR beta nucleotide sequences were sequenced per donor, roughly a sixth of them non-productive.

There are a few counts of this clone. Its target antigen remains unknown. Within one base of it there is no much larger clone, and no base qualities were kept. What the authors observed across the whole study: Linkage disequilibrium might explain the correlated functional status among segregating V segments, but an unknown experimental factor could not be excluded. The only immune exposure information available for the cohort was CMV serostatus. In a later analysis, several top co-occurrence clusters were reported to appear linked to parvovirus B19, influenza, CMV and Epstein-Barr virus. Most TCR sequences were seen in very few donors, while some public TCRs were found in many individuals. The authors suggested that the approach could potentially be extended to other disease states and immunological phenotypes. A few of the identified cytomegalovirus-associated TCR beta chains were confirmed in vitro to be specific for cytomegalovirus antigens. At a false discovery rate of 0.05, a later analysis linked roughly 17,000 TCR beta sequences to specific HLA alleles. The earlier analysis of some 560 of the donors excluded 15 to 20 rarely observed V segments, including chromosome 9 orphons, because counts were too low. When HLA alleles, especially DR and DQ, strongly co-occurred, TCR associations were difficult to assign to individual alleles. Compared with equally common non-associated chains, HLA-associated TCR beta chains in a later analysis were more clonally expanded and had lower generation probabilities. The classifier was reported to diagnose cytomegalovirus status with high specificity and sensitivity in both the original cohort and the validation cohort. Only TCR beta chains were sequenced in this cohort, and the absence of alpha or paired-chain data limited detectable features. A group of highly shared sequence variants was considered likely to be a technical artifact of the sequencing pipeline. In a later analysis, the rate of TCR association differed among HLA loci, with DRB1 alleles having the most associated TCRs and HLA-C alleles having the fewest. The study listed 150 to 200 TCR beta chains as associated with cytomegalovirus. Most CMV-associated TCR beta chains appeared to be HLA-restricted in a later analysis, and the HLA associations seemed to be driven largely by CMV exposure. A further reported finding was that TCR beta sequences accurately predicted the HLA-A and HLA-B alleles for most subjects in the first cohort. In a later genetic analysis, a missense DCLRE1C variant was associated with V-gene and J-gene trimming of TCR beta chains, and the association was replicated in an independent cohort. Some IMGT-functional V segments, including TRBV6-2 and TRBV6-3, could not be distinguished by the 87-base-pair reads and were therefore excluded. In an earlier analysis of 587 of the donors, most TCR beta V segments appeared in productive rearrangements about 87% or about 30% of the time, broadly matching IMGT annotations. Compared with the 666-donor mean, donors in an Asian-associated ancestry cluster had fewer N-insertions in productive TCRs, according to a later genetic analysis. Because HLA typing was missing for some donors at each locus, association tests included only the typed subset. Presence/absence analyses assumed roughly uniform sequencing depth across donors, an assumption that may not hold.

The library was produced with the immunoSEQ multiplex PCR assay. For the multiplex PCR, a mixture combining 60 forward primers for TCR Vbeta segments and 13 reverse primers for TCR Jbeta segments was used. The CDR3 region of rearranged TCR beta genes was amplified from genomic DNA with a multiplex PCR assay. Amplified TCR beta libraries were sequenced as 87-base-pair reads on the Illumina HiSeq System. The authors processed their data as follows. A later analysis counted tens of millions of unique TCR beta chains across the 650 to 700 repertoires, and 9 million to 14 million of these chains were shared by at least two donors. Raw reads were error-corrected and collapsed into unique sequences with a nearest-neighbor algorithm that merged closely related sequences to remove PCR and sequencing errors. CDR3 sequences were aligned to IMGT reference sequences to assign V, D and J gene segments. For a sequence to be retained, at least a six-nucleotide match to both a V gene segment and a J gene segment was required. A rearrangement was called productive if the CDR3 had no stop codons and remained in frame with V and J, and every other rearrangement was called non-productive. Following IMGT convention, CDR3 was defined as the stretch from the second conserved V-encoded cysteine up to the conserved J-encoded phenylalanine. The earlier analysis of fewer than 750 of the donors excluded sequences that lacked an unambiguous match to a single V gene segment. An earlier analysis of a few hundred of the donors classified V segments as functional when productive rearrangements were above 56.7% and as segregating when the standard deviation between donors was above 5%. To diagnose cytomegalovirus status from the catalog of TCR beta chain sequences, a statistical classification framework was built. V and J gene assignment, in a later analysis, came from comparing TCR nucleotide sequences with IMGT/GENE-DB human TR gene sequences. In a later analysis, CDR3 sequences and most-parsimonious VDJ recombination scenarios were assigned using the TCRdist pipeline. In a later analysis, each TCR beta chain was defined by its CDR3 amino acid sequence together with its V-gene family, and reads lacking a unique V-gene family were excluded. To address suspected cross-contamination and a sequencing artifact, a later analysis removed 550 to 750 highly shared, low-generation-probability nucleotide sequences. For each public chain, a later analysis derived a clonal expansion index from normalized ranks of inferred template counts within each repertoire. In a later analysis, generation probabilities were computed with a VDJ recombination model fitted to out-of-frame rearrangements, and the resulting probabilities were checked against IGoR. Hypergeometric tests were used in a later analysis to score TCR-TCR, TCR-HLA and TCR-CMV co-occurrence, with a repertoire-size bias correction applied to the TCR pairs. In a later analysis, false discovery rates were estimated by permuting HLA or CMV assignments 20 times. In a later analysis, co-occurring TCRs were grouped using DBSCAN, and TCRdist sequence similarity was added for clustering within HLA-allele-positive subsets. Repertoires with fewer than 30,000 or more than 120,000 public chains were left out of co-occurrence clustering, as were roughly five repertoires with anomalous nucleotide sharing. What TCRdb holds here is the immuneACCESS table cut down to in-frame rearrangements. Part of the clones is not present; checked against another copy, under half of the missing clones reflect an unresolved V gene, and the others are unexplained. That table gives V, J and clone size, and the DNA gave D and trimming. The sample contains around 180,000 clones, roughly three quarters of them found a single time. The top ten constitute about 1.6% of the sample.

CDR1 is given as MDHEN and CDR2 as SYDVKM, both from the germline V gene. The cysteine opens and the phenylalanine closes a CDR3 of 16 amino acids. Only CDR3 DNA remains: 48 bases, in frame from the first base. The junction shows trimming of 0 bases on V and 0 bases on J, plus 9 bases between the germline ends. In total, roughly 670 healthy bone marrow donors made up the cohort. All cohort members were sampled while nominally healthy, although unrecorded immune exposures were likely present. The donor tested CMV seronegative and was one of the 352 seronegative cohort members. A peripheral blood sample was collected from each donor, and TCR beta sequencing was performed on peripheral blood mononuclear cells. The Qiagen DNeasy Blood Extraction Kit was used to extract genomic DNA from the blood cell samples.

This TCR was sampled from a woman aged 50 to 60 in good health and CMV-seronegative. The V and J genes are TRBV28 and TRBJ1-3; the D gene is possibly TRBD1, with 5 bases matching. Sequenced material: PBMCs. The CDR3 protein is CASSLWEGTSGNTIYF. The DNA is as follows: TGTGCCAGCAGTTTATGGGAGGGGACCTCTGGAAACACCATATATTTT.